These 23 T cell receptor beta chains were sequenced from one sample in a study of blood T cell repertoires in COVID-19. The protocol was immunoSEQ multiplex PCR, while the TCRdb copy is restricted to in-frame clones and leaves out a portion. Of under 200,000 clones listed, roughly 88% are singletons. Material: PBMCs or T cells enriched from blood (not recorded which). The receptors were sampled from a man aged 40-55 years with acute COVID-19.

The V gene is TRBV28, the J gene TRBJ1-2; TRBD1 is a possible D gene (6 bases). V gave up 6 bases and J gave up 4 bases, with 24 bases separating them. The CDR3 contains 17 residues. Germline CDR1 reads MDHEN; CDR2 reads SYDVKM. CDR3 sequence reads: CASSSRLGRGGPYGYTF. The CDR3 DNA reads TGTGCCAGCAGCTCCCGCTTGGGCCGGGGGGGGCCCTATGGCTACACCTTC.

The genes are TRBV7-9 and TRBJ1-4; 7 bases match TRBD1. The ends lost 5 bases at V and 7 bases at J; junction bases unmatched: 10. CDR1 and CDR2 (germline): SEHNR, FQNEAQ (reference sequence). The CDR3 is made up of 15 amino acids. CDR3 region: CASSRVGGHGEKLFF. The CDR3 coding sequence is TGTGCCAGCAGCCGTGTAGGGGGCCACGGTGAAAAACTGTTTTTT.

The rearrangement uses TRBV7-9 and TRBJ1-5; D is possibly TRBD1 (5 bases). Trimming cost V 6 bases and J 4 bases, with 19 bases left between them. Germline V gene sequence: CDR1 SEHNR, CDR2 FQNEAQ (reference sequence). The CDR3 runs to 16 residues. CDR3: CASSRVAGPDNQPQHF. The CDR3 coding sequence is TGTGCCAGCAGTCGAGTCGCAGGGCCCGATAATCAGCCCCAGCATTTT.

The chain joins TRBV27 to TRBJ1-2; weak D call: TRBD1 (5 bases). The CDR3 spans 17 residues. Trimming cost V 2 bases and J 4 bases, with 20 bases left between them. Germline CDR1 is MNHEY and CDR2 is SMNVEV (reference sequence). This chain's CDR3 is CASSLQGTPTIGYGYTF. CDR3 sequence (DNA): TGTGCCAGCAGTTTACAGGGAACTCCTACGATCGGCTATGGCTACACCTTC.

A few counts support this clone. J is TRBJ2-5 and V is TRBV6-1; no clear D. Germline-derived CDR1 and CDR2 are MNHNS and SASEGT. The germline V and J ends were trimmed by 4 bases and 5 bases, with 20 bases remaining between them. This CDR3 contains 16 residues. The CDR3 loop reads CASSGTPRVVLETQYF. CDR3 in DNA: TGTGCCAGCAGTGGAACGCCCCGGGTGGTACTGGAGACCCAGTACTTC.

The chain is built from TRBV19 and TRBJ2-5; 11 bases match TRBD2. CDR1 and CDR2 (germline): LNHDA, SQIVND (reference sequence). This CDR3 region has 15 residues. J was trimmed by 4 bases and V by 7 bases; bases with no gene match: 8. In DNA form, the CDR3 reads TGTGCCAGTAAGAGGACTAGCGGGCCGGGAGAGACCCAGTACTTC. The encoded protein is CASKRTSGPGETQYF.

The V call is TRBV6-5, the J call TRBJ2-1; 13 bases fit TRBD2. CDR1 and CDR2 (germline): MNHEY, SVGAGI. J was trimmed by 2 bases and V by 7 bases; bases with no gene match: 2. The CDR3 consists of 15 residues. CDR3 region: CASTGTSGTYNEQFF. The DNA of the CDR3 is TGTGCCAGCACCGGGACTAGCGGGACCTACAATGAGCAGTTCTTC.

This rearrangement joins TRBV12-5 to TRBJ1-2; the D is unclear. The CDR3 consists of 15 residues. The V gene's germline CDR1 is LGHNT and CDR2 FRNRAP. V was trimmed by 2 bases and J by 7 bases, leaving 17 bases between them. For the CDR3, the DNA is TGTGCTAGTGGTTTGCCCTCTAGACGCATACGTGGCTACACCTTC. This translates into CASGLPSRRIRGYTF. The variable domain in full, with the rest retrieved from reference TRBV12-5 and TRBJ1-2, is DARVTQTPRHKVTEMGQEVTMRCQPILGHNTVFWYRQTMMQGLELLAYFRNRAPLDDSGMPKDRFSAEMPDATLATLKIQPSEPRDSAVYFCASGLPSRRIRGYTFGSGTRLTVV.

The chain is built from TRBV11-2 and TRBJ2-7; TRBD1 agrees at 7 bases. V shed 5 bases, J shed 6 bases, and the junction held 7 bases outside the gene matches. The CDR3 consists of 13 residues. The germline gives CDR1 SGHAT, CDR2 FQNNGV. The CDR3 coding sequence is TGTGCCAGCAGCACAATAAACAGGGGCGAGCAGTACTTC. This translates into CASSTINRGEQYF.

This clone was detected a few times. V and J are TRBV12-2 and TRBJ1-5; TRBD1 is the table's D call, not checked against the DNA. TRBV12-2 is a known pseudogene. This CDR3 is 15 amino acids long. DNA of the CDR3: TGTGCAAGTCGCTGGAGGACAGGGCCAAATCAGCCCCAGCATTTT. Protein sequence: CASRWRTGPNQPQHF.

This chain connects TRBV28 to TRBJ1-1; no clear D gene. There are 14 residues in the CDR3. Between the trimmed V and J ends, which lost 2 bases and 3 bases, there was a span of 10 bases. CDR1 and CDR2 (germline): MDHEN, SYDVKM. In nucleotides, the CDR3 is TGTGCCAGCAGTTTAGCTCGGGTGGACACTGAAGCTTTCTTT. Translated, it gives CASSLARVDTEAFF.

The rearrangement links TRBV18 to TRBJ2-7; 10 bases are a match to TRBD1. This CDR3 spans 15 amino acids. V lost 4 bases, J lost 5 bases, and 8 bases stayed unmatched. The germline V gene has CDR1 KGHSH and CDR2 LQKENI. The CDR3: CASSQPGQGGNEQYF. For the CDR3, the DNA is TGTGCCAGCTCACAACCCGGACAGGGGGGAAACGAGCAGTACTTC.

Remarks on this clone: Other DNA sequences in the same sample also yield this CDR3. The chain couples TRBV9 to TRBJ1-1; D uncertain. In germline, CDR1 is SGDLS, CDR2 YYNGEE. The germline V and J ends were trimmed by 0 bases and 3 bases, with 6 bases remaining between them. The CDR3 has 13 amino acids. CDR3 DNA sequence: TGTGCCAGCAGCGTAGGAGGTGACACTGAAGCTTTCTTT. Its translation is CASSVGGDTEAFF.

J is TRBJ2-5 and V is TRBV6-5; the match to TRBD2 covers 8 bases. The CDR3 has 15 residues. The V gene end was trimmed by 2 bases and the J gene end by 4 bases; junction bases not matched to a gene: 6. In germline, CDR1 is MNHEY, CDR2 SVGAGI. This CDR3 is CASSYTGGSGETQYF. CDR3 sequence (DNA): TGTGCCAGCAGTTACACGGGAGGGTCTGGAGAGACCCAGTACTTC.

The chain has TRBV27 and TRBJ1-5, with a possible D match to TRBD1 (6 bases). The CDR3 contains 14 residues. Germline assignment: CDR1 MNHEY and CDR2 SMNVEV (reference sequence). Between the trimmed V and J ends, which lost 3 bases and 5 bases, there was a span of 11 bases. The CDR3 DNA follows: TGTGCCAGCAGTTTGCGGGGGGCTCATCAGCCCCAGCATTTT. Protein product: CASSLRGAHQPQHF.

In this sample, this clone turned up once. The chain is built from TRBV12-3 or TRBV12-4 and TRBJ2-2; D is possibly TRBD2 (5 bases). The CDR3 runs 13 residues. V was clipped by 2 bases and J by 8 bases, with 9 bases between them. The chain's CDR3 is CASSLLAIGELFF. The CDR3 coding sequence is TGTGCCAGCAGTTTACTAGCAATTGGGGAGCTGTTTTTT.

The rearrangement links TRBV27 to TRBJ2-3; 8 bases are a match to TRBD1. J was trimmed by 6 bases and V by 2 bases; bases with no gene match: 22. Per germline, CDR1 MNHEY and CDR2 SMNVEV (reference sequence). The CDR3 length is 20 residues. In DNA form, the CDR3 reads TGTGCCAGCAGTTTAATCCCGGGACAGGCGATCAGTTCTGCAACGGATACGCAGTATTTT. This gives the protein CASSLIPGQAISSATDTQYF.

The CDR3 region has the DNA TGTGCCAGCAGCCAAGAAACCGGTGTCCTTGCGGGAGGGCGAGGGGCTGCCACAGATACGCAGTATTTT. This translates into CASSQETGVLAGGRGAATDTQYF. The chain has TRBV3-1 (or the pseudogene TRBV3-2) and TRBJ2-3; 9 nucleotides line up with TRBD2. The CDR3 totals 23 residues. Germline values: CDR1 LGHDT, CDR2 YNNKEL (reference sequence). Trimming removed 0 bases from V and 2 bases from J; junction bases left unmatched: 24.

The chain is built from TRBV27 and TRBJ1-5, with D unclear. CDR3 length: 13 amino acids. V was trimmed by 6 bases and J by 7 bases, leaving 13 bases between them. The germline CDR1 and CDR2 sequences are MNHEY and SMNVEV (reference sequence). The CDR3 loop reads CASSPRFGQPQHF. Written as DNA, the CDR3 is TGTGCCAGCAGCCCCAGGTTCGGACAGCCCCAGCATTTT.

This clone is large. J is TRBJ2-2 and V is TRBV11-2, with TRBD2 matching 7 bases. The CDR3 is 15 residues long. CDR1 is SGHAT and CDR2 is FQNNGV in the germline V gene. V shed 7 bases and J 4 bases; nucleotides not matched to a gene: 9. CDR3 protein: CASIPWEGRTGELFF. CDR3 coding DNA: TGTGCCAGCATCCCTTGGGAGGGCCGCACCGGGGAGCTGTTTTTT.

This chain uses TRBV5-4 with TRBJ1-1; perhaps TRBD1 as D (6 bases). The V gene's germline CDR1 is SGHNT and CDR2 YYREEE (reference sequence). This CDR3 is 15 amino acids long. Trimming took 5 bases from V and 3 from J, leaving 17 bases between them. CDR3 nucleotides: TGTGCCAGCAGGCGGGGGGGGCCGTCGGACACTGAAGCTTTCTTT. Its protein is CASRRGGPSDTEAFF.

Written as DNA, the CDR3 is TGTGCCTGGAGCCGGGACAGGGGGCCCTCCTATAATTCACCCCTCCACTTT. Protein sequence: CAWSRDRGPSYNSPLHF. This sequence joins TRBV30 and TRBJ1-6; 12 nucleotides agree with TRBD1. The CDR3 covers 17 residues. V lost 3 bases, J lost 0 bases, and 3 bases stayed unmatched. Germline assignment: CDR1 GTSNPN and CDR2 SVGIG (reference sequence).

The chain joins TRBV7-3 to TRBJ1-1, with a possible D match to TRBD1 (6 bases). There are 14 residues in the CDR3. The ends were cut back, 5 bases at V and 3 bases at J, with 13 bases in the middle. The germline V gene encodes CDR1 SGHTA and CDR2 FQGTGA. The CDR3 loop is CASSTDSKYTEAFF. The CDR3 region has the DNA TGTGCCAGCAGCACGGACAGCAAGTACACTGAAGCTTTCTTT.